These 13 T cell receptor beta chains originate from one sample sequenced in a study of blood T cell repertoires in COVID-19. Measured with immunoSEQ multiplex PCR; TCRdb has only the in-frame clones, and not every one. The sample yields approximately 250,000 clones, 80% to 90% seen once. The sequenced material came from peripheral blood. These receptors were collected from a middle-aged woman who had recovered from COVID-19.

J is TRBJ1-5 and V is TRBV15; D is unresolved. Trimming took off 4 bases at V and 0 bases at J, with 10 bases between the two ends. Germline CDR1 LNHNV, CDR2 YYDKDF (reference sequence). The CDR3 runs 15 residues. Written as DNA, the CDR3 is TGTGCCACCAGCAAAGGGAGATATAGCAATCAGCCCCAGCATTTT. Its protein product is CATSKGRYSNQPQHF.

This rearrangement joins TRBV15 to TRBJ1-5, with TRBD1 matching over 10 bases. Germline values: CDR1 LNHNV, CDR2 YYDKDF (reference sequence). This CDR3 contains 15 residues. The J segment lost 6 bases and the V segment lost 3 bases, leaving 5 bases of the junction unmatched. The CDR3 DNA reads as TGTGCCACCAGCAGTTACCGGGACAGGGGTCAGCCCCAGCATTTT. This sequence encodes CATSSYRDRGQPQHF.

A few counts support this clone. This chain uses TRBV4-3 with TRBJ1-1, with D maybe TRBD1 (6 bases). V was trimmed by 5 bases and J by 1 base, leaving 14 bases between them. The CDR3 has 15 amino acids. In germline, CDR1 is LGHNA, CDR2 YSLEER. The CDR3 DNA reads TGCGCCAGCAGCTACGGGGACACCTCGAACACTGAAGCTTTCTTT. It yields the protein CASSYGDTSNTEAFF.

This clone was detected only a few times. The J gene is TRBJ2-3, the V gene TRBV7-3, with TRBD2 matching 14 bases. V shed 5 bases, J shed 4 bases, and the junction held 8 bases outside the gene matches. Germline V gene sequence: CDR1 SGHTA, CDR2 FQGTGA. The CDR3 sequence is 17 residues long. CDR3 loop: CASSPNLGLAGADTQYF. In DNA, the CDR3 is TGTGCCAGCAGCCCAAATCTGGGACTAGCGGGGGCAGATACGCAGTATTTT.

The V call is TRBV24-1, the J call TRBJ1-2; the D gene is possibly TRBD1 (6 bases). V gave up 4 bases and J gave up 5 bases, with 16 bases separating them. This CDR3 spans 15 amino acids. From germline, CDR1 is KGHDR and CDR2 SFDVKD. Here the CDR3 reads CATSDSGQPAYGYTF. As DNA, the CDR3 is TGTGCCACCAGTGACTCTGGACAGCCGGCATATGGCTACACCTTC.

This clone showed up just a few times. The rearrangement uses TRBV7-9 and TRBJ1-1, with a weak D call TRBD1 (5 bases). This CDR3 has 17 residues. Germline V gives CDR1 SEHNR, CDR2 FQNEAQ (reference sequence). V was shortened by 1 base and J by 1 base, with 16 bases between the two germline ends. The CDR3 bases are TGTGCCAGCAGCTTAGGAGTACAGGTGATAGAGAACACTGAAGCTTTCTTT. It is translated as CASSLGVQVIENTEAFF.

The rearrangement links TRBV5-6 to TRBJ2-5; D is unclear. Between the trimmed V and J ends, which lost 5 bases and 1 base, there was a span of 12 bases. Germline CDR1 is SGHDT and CDR2 is YYEEEE. CDR3 size: 14 residues. The CDR3 loop is CASRRPGFQETQYF. CDR3 sequence (DNA): TGTGCCAGCAGGCGACCAGGTTTCCAAGAGACCCAGTACTTC.

This chain joins TRBV5-1 and TRBJ1-2, with no clear D. With 0 bases removed from V and 1 base from J, the gap between germline ends came to 13 bases. The germline V gene has CDR1 SGHRS and CDR2 YFSETQ. This CDR3 is 16 amino acids long. The DNA for the CDR3 is TGCGCCAGCAGCTTGGAGCCCTCCCCGCTTAACTATGGCTACACCTTC. Translation gives CASSLEPSPLNYGYTF.

The CDR3, as DNA: TGTGCCAGCAGCCAATGGAGTATGACAGATACGCAGTATTTT. It translates to CASSQWSMTDTQYF. J is TRBJ2-3 and V is TRBV16; no clear D gene. Per the germline V gene, CDR1 is KGHSY and CDR2 is FQNENV. This CDR3 has 14 residues. Trimming pared 1 base from V and 3 bases from J, leaving 8 bases between.

This clone was counted between two and nine times. This chain links TRBV7-9 with TRBJ2-5, with D tentatively TRBD1 (6 bases). CDR3 length equals 18 residues. Trimming pared 4 bases from V and 2 bases from J, leaving 23 bases between. Germline V gene sequence: CDR1 SEHNR, CDR2 FQNEAQ (reference sequence). The DNA for the CDR3 is TGTGCCAGCAGCTCAAGGATCGACAGGTTCGTGGGGCAAGAGACCCAGTACTTC. Translated, it gives CASSSRIDRFVGQETQYF.

The rearrangement links TRBV9 to TRBJ2-5; D unclear. V was cut by 4 bases and J by 0 bases, with 4 bases left in between. The CDR3 spans 12 residues. Germline CDR1 SGDLS, CDR2 YYNGEE. The CDR3, as DNA: TGTGCCAGCAGCCAGAACCAAGAGACCCAGTACTTC. Its translation is CASSQNQETQYF.

The chain employs TRBV7-6 and TRBJ2-2; D is unclear. The V end lost 5 bases, the J end lost 7 bases, and 8 bases lay between the germline ends. The CDR3 consists of 12 residues. CDR1 is SGHVS and CDR2 is FNYEAQ in the germline V gene. The CDR3 DNA sequence: TGTGCCAGCAGCCACGCGATCGGGGAGCTGTTTTTT. Its protein is CASSHAIGELFF.

The gene calls are TRBV10-3 and TRBJ2-5, with 12 positions matching TRBD2. J gave up 5 bases and V 6 bases, and 7 bases lay outside the gene matches. Germline CDR1 and CDR2: ENHRY and SYGVKD. The CDR3 is 15 residues long. The CDR3 coding sequence is TGTGCCATCAGGCCGGGACTAGCGGGTTCGGAGACCCAGTACTTC. Its protein is CAIRPGLAGSETQYF.